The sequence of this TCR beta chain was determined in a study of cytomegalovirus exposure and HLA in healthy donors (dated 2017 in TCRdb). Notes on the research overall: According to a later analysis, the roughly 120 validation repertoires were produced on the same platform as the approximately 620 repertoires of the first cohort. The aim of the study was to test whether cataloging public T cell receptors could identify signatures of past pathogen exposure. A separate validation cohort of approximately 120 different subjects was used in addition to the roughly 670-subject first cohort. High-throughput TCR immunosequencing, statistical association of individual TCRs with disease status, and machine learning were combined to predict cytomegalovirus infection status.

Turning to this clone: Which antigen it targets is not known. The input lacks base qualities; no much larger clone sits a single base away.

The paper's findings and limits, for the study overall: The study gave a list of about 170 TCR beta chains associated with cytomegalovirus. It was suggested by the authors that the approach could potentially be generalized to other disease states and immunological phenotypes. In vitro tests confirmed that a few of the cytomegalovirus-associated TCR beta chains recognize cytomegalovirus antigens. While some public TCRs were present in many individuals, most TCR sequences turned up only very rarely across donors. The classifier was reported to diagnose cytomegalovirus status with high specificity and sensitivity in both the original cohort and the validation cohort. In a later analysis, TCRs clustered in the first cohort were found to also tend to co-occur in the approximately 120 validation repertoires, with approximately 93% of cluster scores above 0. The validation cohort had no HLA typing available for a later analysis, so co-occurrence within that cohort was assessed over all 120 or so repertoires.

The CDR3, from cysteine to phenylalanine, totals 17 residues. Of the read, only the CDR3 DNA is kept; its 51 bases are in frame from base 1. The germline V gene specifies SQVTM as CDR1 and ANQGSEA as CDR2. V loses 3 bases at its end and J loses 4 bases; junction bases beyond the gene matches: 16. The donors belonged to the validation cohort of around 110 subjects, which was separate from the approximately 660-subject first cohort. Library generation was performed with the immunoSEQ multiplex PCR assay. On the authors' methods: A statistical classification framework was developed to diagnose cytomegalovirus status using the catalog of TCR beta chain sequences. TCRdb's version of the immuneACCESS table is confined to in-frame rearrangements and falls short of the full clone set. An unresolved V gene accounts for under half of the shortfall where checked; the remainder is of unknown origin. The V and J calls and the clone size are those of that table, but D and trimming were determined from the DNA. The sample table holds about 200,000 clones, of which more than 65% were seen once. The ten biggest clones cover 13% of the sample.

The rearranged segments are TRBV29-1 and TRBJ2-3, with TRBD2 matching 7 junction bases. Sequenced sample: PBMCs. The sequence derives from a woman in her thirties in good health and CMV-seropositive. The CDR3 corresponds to CSVDSWWLGEGSDTQYF. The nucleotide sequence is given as TGCAGCGTTGATTCCTGGTGGTTAGGGGAGGGGTCAGATACGCAGTATTTT.